This T cell receptor (beta chain) was obtained from a study of lung T cells in sarcoidosis with Löfgren's syndrome. This CDR3 region has 13 residues. V was pared by 4 bases and J by 1 base, with 5 bases between. The V gene's germline CDR1 is ENHRY and CDR2 SYGVKD. Via MiXCR, TCRdb re-called the reads, giving one row per CDR3 protein. The data show tens of thousands of distinct CDR3 sequences, with 21% seen just once and 2% to 2.5% held by the top ten. Study-level findings and limits: The most expanded V genes in Löfgren's patients were reportedly TRAV12-1 and TRBV2. Shared TRAV12-1 and TRBV2 CDR3 motifs were reported across several patients.

Concerning this clonotype: Antigen specificity is unknown.

V gene TRBV10-3 combines with J gene TRBJ1-3; D is undetermined. The TCR originated in a human donor with sarcoidosis (Löfgren's syndrome or another form), or a control subject (not recorded which). The sequenced sample consisted of CD4+ T cells from PBMCs. CDR3 sequence reads: CAISGGSGNTIYF. The CDR3 nucleotides read TGTGCCATCAGTGGAGGTTCTGGAAACACCATATATTTT.